The 3 T cell receptor beta chains below all came from one sample that was sequenced in a study of blood T cells in healthy people across ages (dated by TCRdb to the mid-2010s). The library was obtained by 5' RACE. The sequencer listed for this sample is Illumina HiSeq 2500. A second PCR of roughly 7 to 11 cycles was performed with a sample-barcoded 5' primer and a J-beta primer mix. The public reads were quality trimmed at Q25 with fastp and then assembled into clones with MiXCR by TCRdb, keeping productive beta chains. Rows are unified per CDR3 protein, each entry keeping the most common DNA and genes. Here the sample has some 1.5 million distinct CDR3 sequences; 28% occur a single time. About 7.7% of the sample is in the top ten clones. The source material was blood. The receptors were sampled from a woman aged 25-40 years in good health.

This clonotype was observed once. The chain employs TRBV10-3 and TRBJ2-2; 13 bases map to TRBD2. J gave up 3 bases and V 6 bases, and 16 bases lay outside the gene matches. CDR1 is ENHRY, CDR2 SYGVKD, per germline. The CDR3 is 20 amino acids. The CDR3 region has the DNA TGTGCCATCAGGACAGGGGGCGCCGGGACTAGCGGGACGTACACCGGGGAGCTGTTTTTT. Translating it yields CAIRTGGAGTSGTYTGELFF.

The DNA for the CDR3 is TGCAGTGCTGTCCGGGACGGTTATCAGCCCCAGCATTTT. It is translated as CSAVRDGYQPQHF. This sequence joins TRBV20-1 and TRBJ1-5; tentatively, D is TRBD1 (5 bases). CDR3 length equals 13 residues. Germline assignment: CDR1 DFQATT and CDR2 SNEGSKA (reference sequence). With 5 bases removed from V and 5 bases from J, the gap between germline ends came to 13 bases.

Of note for this clonotype: This may arise from a read error, as a much more abundant clone is one base away. The rearrangement uses TRBV7-2 and TRBJ2-7, with a weak D call TRBD2 (5 bases). This CDR3 is 14 amino acids long. Germline CDR1 is SGHTA and CDR2 is FQGNSA. V was shortened by 4 bases and J by 8 bases, with 18 bases between the two germline ends. For the CDR3, the DNA is TGTGCCAGCAGCTCGCTCCGGGAACGTTACAAGCAGTACTTC. Translation gives CASSSLRERYKQYF.